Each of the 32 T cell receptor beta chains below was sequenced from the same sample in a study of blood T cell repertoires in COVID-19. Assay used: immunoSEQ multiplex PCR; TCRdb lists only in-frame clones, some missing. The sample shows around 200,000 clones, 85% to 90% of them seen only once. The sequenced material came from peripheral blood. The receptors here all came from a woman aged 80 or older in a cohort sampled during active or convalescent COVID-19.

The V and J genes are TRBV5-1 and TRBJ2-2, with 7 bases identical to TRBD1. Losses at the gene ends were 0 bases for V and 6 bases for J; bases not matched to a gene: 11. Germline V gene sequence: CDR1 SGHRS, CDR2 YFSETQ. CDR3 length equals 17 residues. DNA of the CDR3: TGCGCCAGCAGCTTGGGTCTAGGACAGGATGTTCCCGGGGAGCTGTTTTTT. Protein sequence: CASSLGLGQDVPGELFF. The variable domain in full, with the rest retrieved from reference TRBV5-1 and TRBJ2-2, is KAGVTQTPRYLIKTRGQQVTLSCSPISGHRSVSWYQQTPGQGLQFLFEYFSETQRNKGNFPGRFSGRQFSNSRSEMNVSTLELGDSALYLCASSLGLGQDVPGELFFGEGSRLTVL.

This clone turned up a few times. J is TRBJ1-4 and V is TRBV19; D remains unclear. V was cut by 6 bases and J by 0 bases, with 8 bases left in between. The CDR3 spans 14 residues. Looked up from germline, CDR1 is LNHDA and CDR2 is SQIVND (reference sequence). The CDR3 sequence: CASRRLATNEKLFF. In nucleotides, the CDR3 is TGTGCCAGTAGACGGCTAGCAACTAATGAAAAACTGTTTTTT.

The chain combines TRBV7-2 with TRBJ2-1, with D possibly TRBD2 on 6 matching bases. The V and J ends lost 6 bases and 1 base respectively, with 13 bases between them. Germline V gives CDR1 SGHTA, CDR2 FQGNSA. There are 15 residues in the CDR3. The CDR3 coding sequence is TGTGCCAGCAGTCTAGCGTTCGGGTCCTACAATGAGCAGTTCTTC. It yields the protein CASSLAFGSYNEQFF. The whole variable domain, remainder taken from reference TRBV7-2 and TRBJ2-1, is GAGVSQSPSNKVTEKGKDVELRCDPISGHTALYWYRQSLGQGLEFLIYFQGNSAPDKSGLPSDRFSAERTGGSVSTLTIQRTQQEDSAVYLCASSLAFGSYNEQFFGPGTRLTVL.

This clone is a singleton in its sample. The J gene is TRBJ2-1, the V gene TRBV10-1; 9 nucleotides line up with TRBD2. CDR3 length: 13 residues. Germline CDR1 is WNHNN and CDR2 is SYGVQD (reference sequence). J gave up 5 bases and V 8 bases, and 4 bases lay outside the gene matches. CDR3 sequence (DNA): TGCGCCAGCCAGTTAGCGGGAGACAATGAGCAGTTCTTC. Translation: CASQLAGDNEQFF.

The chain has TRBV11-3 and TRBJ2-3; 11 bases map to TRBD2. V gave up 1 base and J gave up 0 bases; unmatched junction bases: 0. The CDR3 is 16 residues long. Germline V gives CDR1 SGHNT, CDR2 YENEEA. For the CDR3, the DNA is TGTGCCAGCAGCTTAGGGACTAGCGGGAGCACAGATACGCAGTATTTT. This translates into CASSLGTSGSTDTQYF.

The DNA of the CDR3 is TGTGCCACCAGCAGAGATTTGACAGCAACTAACTATGGCTACACCTTC. Its protein is CATSRDLTATNYGYTF. This chain joins TRBV15 and TRBJ1-2; TRBD1 might be the D (5 bases). V shed 0 bases and J shed 0 bases, with 11 bases lying between them. Germline V CDR1 and CDR2: LNHNV, YYDKDF (reference sequence). There are 16 residues in the CDR3.

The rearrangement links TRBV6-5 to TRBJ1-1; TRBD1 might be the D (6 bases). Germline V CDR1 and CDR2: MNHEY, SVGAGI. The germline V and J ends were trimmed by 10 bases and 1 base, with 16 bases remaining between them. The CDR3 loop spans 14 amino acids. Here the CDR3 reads CATVGDTRNTEAFF. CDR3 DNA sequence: TGTGCCACCGTAGGGGACACCCGGAACACTGAAGCTTTCTTT.

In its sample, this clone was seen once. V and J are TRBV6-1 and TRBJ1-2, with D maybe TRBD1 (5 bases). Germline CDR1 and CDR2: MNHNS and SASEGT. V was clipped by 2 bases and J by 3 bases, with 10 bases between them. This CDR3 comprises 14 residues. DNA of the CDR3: TGTGCCAGCAGTGAATTGGGAGGGGACTATGGCTACACCTTC. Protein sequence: CASSELGGDYGYTF.

The CDR3 DNA is TGTGCCAGCAGCCAAGGCATCTACGGTGAATATGGCTACACCTTC. Its translation is CASSQGIYGEYGYTF. The V gene is TRBV14, the J gene TRBJ1-2; D is undetermined. Trimming left V 1 base short and J 5 bases short, with 14 bases between. The germline V gene encodes CDR1 SGHDN and CDR2 FVKESK. CDR3 length: 15 residues.

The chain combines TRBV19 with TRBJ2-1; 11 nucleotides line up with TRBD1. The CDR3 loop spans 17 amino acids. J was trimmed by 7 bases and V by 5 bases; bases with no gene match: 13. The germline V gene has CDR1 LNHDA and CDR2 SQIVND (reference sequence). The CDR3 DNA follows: TGTGCCAGTAGTTCCCGCCGCCTCCGGGACAGGGGGAATGAGCAGTTCTTC. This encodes CASSSRRLRDRGNEQFF.

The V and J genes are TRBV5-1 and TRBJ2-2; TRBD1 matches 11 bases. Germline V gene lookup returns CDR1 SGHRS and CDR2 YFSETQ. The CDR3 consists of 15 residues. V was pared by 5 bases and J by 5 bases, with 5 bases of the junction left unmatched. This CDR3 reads CASRPDRGLTGELFF. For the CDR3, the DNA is TGCGCCAGCAGGCCGGACAGGGGGCTAACCGGGGAGCTGTTTTTT. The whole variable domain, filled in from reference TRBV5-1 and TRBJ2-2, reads KAGVTQTPRYLIKTRGQQVTLSCSPISGHRSVSWYQQTPGQGLQFLFEYFSETQRNKGNFPGRFSGRQFSNSRSEMNVSTLELGDSALYLCASRPDRGLTGELFFGEGSRLTVL.

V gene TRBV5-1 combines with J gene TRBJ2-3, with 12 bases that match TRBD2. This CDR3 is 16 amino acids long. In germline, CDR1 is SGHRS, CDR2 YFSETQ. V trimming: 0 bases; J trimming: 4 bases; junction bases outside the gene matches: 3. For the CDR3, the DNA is TGCGCCAGCAGCTTGGAACTAGCGGGAGGTGCAGATACGCAGTATTTT. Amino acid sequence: CASSLELAGGADTQYF.

For the CDR3, the DNA is TGCGCCAGCAGCTTAGAAGGGACAGACACCGGGGAGCTGTTTTTT. Translation: CASSLEGTDTGELFF. The chain links TRBV5-1 to TRBJ2-2; 7 bases align to TRBD1. From germline, CDR1 is SGHRS and CDR2 YFSETQ. CDR3 length: 15 residues. The junction had 4 bases not matched to a gene; V was cut back by 2 bases and J by 3 bases. Full variable domain (remainder filled in from reference TRBV5-1 and TRBJ2-2): KAGVTQTPRYLIKTRGQQVTLSCSPISGHRSVSWYQQTPGQGLQFLFEYFSETQRNKGNFPGRFSGRQFSNSRSEMNVSTLELGDSALYLCASSLEGTDTGELFFGEGSRLTVL.

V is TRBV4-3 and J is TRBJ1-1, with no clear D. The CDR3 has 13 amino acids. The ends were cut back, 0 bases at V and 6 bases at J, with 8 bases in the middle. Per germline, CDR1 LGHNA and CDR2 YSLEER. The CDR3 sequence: CASSQDIGPEAFF. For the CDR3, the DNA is TGCGCCAGCAGCCAAGATATTGGGCCTGAAGCTTTCTTT.

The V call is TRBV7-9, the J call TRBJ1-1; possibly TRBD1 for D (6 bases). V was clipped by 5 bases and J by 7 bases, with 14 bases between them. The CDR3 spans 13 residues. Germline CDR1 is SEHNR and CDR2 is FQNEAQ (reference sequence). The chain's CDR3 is CASSIRTDYEAFF. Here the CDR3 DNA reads TGTGCCAGCAGCATAAGGACAGACTATGAAGCTTTCTTT.

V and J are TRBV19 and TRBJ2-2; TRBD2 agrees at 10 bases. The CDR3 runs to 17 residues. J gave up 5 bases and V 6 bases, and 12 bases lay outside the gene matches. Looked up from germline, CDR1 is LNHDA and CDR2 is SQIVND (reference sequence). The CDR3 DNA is TGTGCCAGTAGCCCCTGGACTAGCGGTCTTACTACCGGGGAGCTGTTTTTT. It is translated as CASSPWTSGLTTGELFF.

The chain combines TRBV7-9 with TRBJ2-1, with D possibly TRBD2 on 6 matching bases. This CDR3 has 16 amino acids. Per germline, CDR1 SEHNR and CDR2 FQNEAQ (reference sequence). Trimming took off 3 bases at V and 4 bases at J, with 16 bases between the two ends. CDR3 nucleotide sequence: TGTGCCAGCAGCTTCGCGGGGACTCGAGGGTACAATGAGCAGTTCTTC. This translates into CASSFAGTRGYNEQFF. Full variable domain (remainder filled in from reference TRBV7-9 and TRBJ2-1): DTGVSQNPRHKITKRGQNVTFRCDPISEHNRLYWYRQTLGQGPEFLTYFQNEAQLEKSRLLSDRFSAERPKGSFSTLEIQRTEQGDSAMYLCASSFAGTRGYNEQFFGPGTRLTVL.

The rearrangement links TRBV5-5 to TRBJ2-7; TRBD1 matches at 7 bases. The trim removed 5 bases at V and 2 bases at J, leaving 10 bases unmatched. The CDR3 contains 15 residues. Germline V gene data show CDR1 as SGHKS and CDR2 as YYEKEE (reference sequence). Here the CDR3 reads CASRSTGTDTYEQYV. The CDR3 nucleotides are TGTGCCAGCAGAAGTACCGGGACAGACACCTACGAGCAGTACGTC.

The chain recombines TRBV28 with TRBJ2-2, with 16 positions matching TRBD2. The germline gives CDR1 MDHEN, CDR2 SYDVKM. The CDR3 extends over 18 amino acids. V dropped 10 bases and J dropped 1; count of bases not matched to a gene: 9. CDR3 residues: CATPRGLAGGQNTGELFF. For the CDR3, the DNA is TGTGCCACCCCGAGGGGACTAGCGGGAGGGCAGAACACCGGGGAGCTGTTTTTT.

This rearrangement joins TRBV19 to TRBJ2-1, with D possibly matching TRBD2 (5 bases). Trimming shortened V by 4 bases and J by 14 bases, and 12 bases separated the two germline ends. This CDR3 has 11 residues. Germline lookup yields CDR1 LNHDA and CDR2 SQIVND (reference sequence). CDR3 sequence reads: CASSSGPREFF. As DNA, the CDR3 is TGTGCCAGTAGTAGCGGGCCCCGGGAGTTCTTC.

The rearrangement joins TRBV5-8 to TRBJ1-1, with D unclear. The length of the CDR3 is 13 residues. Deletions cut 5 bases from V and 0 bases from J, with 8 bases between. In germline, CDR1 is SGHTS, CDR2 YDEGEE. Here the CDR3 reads CASRPKMNTEAFF. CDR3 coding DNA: TGTGCCAGCAGACCTAAAATGAACACTGAAGCTTTCTTT.

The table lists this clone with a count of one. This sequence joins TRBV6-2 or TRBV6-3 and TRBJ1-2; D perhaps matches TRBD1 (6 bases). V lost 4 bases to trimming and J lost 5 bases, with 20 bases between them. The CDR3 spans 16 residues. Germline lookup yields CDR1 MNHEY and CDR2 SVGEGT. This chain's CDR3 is CASSSSSTPGHYGYTF. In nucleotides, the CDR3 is TGTGCCAGCAGTTCGTCCTCCACCCCGGGACATTATGGCTACACCTTC.

The CDR3 nucleotides read TGTGCCAGCAGCGAGCGGGAGAAACCCGGGGAGCTGTTTTTT. Translated: CASSEREKPGELFF. This chain connects TRBV3-1 (or the pseudogene TRBV3-2) to TRBJ2-2; TRBD2 aligns across 8 bases. The germline gives CDR1 LGHDT, CDR2 YNNKEL (reference sequence). Germline trimming cut 5 bases from V and 6 bases from J; bases unmatched to any gene: 5. The CDR3 contains 14 residues.

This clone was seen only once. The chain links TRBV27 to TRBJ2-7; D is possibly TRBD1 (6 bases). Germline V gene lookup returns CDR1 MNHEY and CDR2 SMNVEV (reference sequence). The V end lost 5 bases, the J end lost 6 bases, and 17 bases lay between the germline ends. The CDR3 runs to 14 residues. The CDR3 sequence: CASSQAQGPGEQYF. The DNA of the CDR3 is TGTGCCAGCAGTCAAGCCCAGGGGCCTGGCGAGCAGTACTTC.

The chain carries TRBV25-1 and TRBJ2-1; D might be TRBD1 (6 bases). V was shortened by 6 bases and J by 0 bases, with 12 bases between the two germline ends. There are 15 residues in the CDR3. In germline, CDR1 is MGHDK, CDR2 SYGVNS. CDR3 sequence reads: CASRKGEFSYNEQFF. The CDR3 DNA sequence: TGTGCCAGCAGAAAGGGGGAGTTCTCCTACAATGAGCAGTTCTTC.

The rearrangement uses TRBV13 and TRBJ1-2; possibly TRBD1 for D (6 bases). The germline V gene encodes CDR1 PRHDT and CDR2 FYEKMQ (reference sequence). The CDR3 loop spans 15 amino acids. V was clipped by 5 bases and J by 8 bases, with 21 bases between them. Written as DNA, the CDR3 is TGTGCCAGCAGCCAGGGACGGAGACCCACAGGGGGCTACACCTTC. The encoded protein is CASSQGRRPTGGYTF.

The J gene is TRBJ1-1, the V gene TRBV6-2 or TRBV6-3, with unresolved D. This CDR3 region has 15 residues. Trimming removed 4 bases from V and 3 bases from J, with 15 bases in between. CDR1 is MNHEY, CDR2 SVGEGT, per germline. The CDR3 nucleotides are TGTGCCAGCAGTTTCGCGCCCATTTCCCACACTGAAGCTTTCTTT. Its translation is CASSFAPISHTEAFF.

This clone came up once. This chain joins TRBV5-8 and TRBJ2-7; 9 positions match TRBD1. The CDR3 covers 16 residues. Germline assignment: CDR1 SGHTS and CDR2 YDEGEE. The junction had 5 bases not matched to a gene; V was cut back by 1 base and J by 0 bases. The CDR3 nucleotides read TGTGCCAGCAGCTTGACAGGGGGCCCGCTCTCCTACGAGCAGTACTTC. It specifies CASSLTGGPLSYEQYF.

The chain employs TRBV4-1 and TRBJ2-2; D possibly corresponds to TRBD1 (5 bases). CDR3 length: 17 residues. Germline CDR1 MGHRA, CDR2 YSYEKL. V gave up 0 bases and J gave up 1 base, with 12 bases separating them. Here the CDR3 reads CASSQDPGHLNTGELFF. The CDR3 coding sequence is TGCGCCAGCAGCCAAGATCCAGGACACCTGAACACCGGGGAGCTGTTTTTT.

DNA for the CDR3: TGTGCCTGCTCCTTACAGGATCTATACAATGAGCAGTTCTTC. Its protein product is CACSLQDLYNEQFF. The V gene is TRBV30, the J gene TRBJ2-1, with D possibly matching TRBD1 (5 bases). Between the trimmed V and J ends, which lost 6 bases and 4 bases, there was a span of 16 bases. The germline V gene has CDR1 GTSNPN and CDR2 SVGIG (reference sequence). The CDR3 is 14 residues long.

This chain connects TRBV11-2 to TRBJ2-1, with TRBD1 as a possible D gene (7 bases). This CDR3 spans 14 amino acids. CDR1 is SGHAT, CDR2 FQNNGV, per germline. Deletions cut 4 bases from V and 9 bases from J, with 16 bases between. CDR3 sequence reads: CASSSQGGVSEQFF. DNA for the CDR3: TGTGCCAGCAGCTCTCAGGGGGGAGTTAGTGAGCAGTTCTTC.

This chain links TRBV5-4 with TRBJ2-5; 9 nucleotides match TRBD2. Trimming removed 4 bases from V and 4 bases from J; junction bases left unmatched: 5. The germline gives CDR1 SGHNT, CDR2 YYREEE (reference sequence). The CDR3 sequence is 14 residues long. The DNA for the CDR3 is TGTGCCAGCAGCCCTCTAGCGGGGAGAGAGACCCAGTACTTC. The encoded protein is CASSPLAGRETQYF.